This T cell receptor beta chain was identified in a study of radiotherapy plus CTLA-4 blockade in lung cancer. Study background: The study recorded objective responses in roughly a sixth of patients and disease control in under 35%.

Those with chemo-refractory metastatic non-small-cell lung cancer were treated with focal radiation combined with CTLA-4 blockade using ipilimumab. Findings of the study overall: Subsequent to radiotherapy plus ipilimumab, tumor-derived TCR clones underwent expansion in blood. Reports identified early blood T cell clone dynamics, with interferon-beta, as the best response predictor.

Germline values: CDR1 LGHNA, CDR2 YSLEER. The CDR3 contains 14 residues. V gave up 0 bases and J gave up 6 bases, with 10 bases separating them. Sequencing used immunoSEQ multiplex PCR; TCRdb keeps in-frame clones, though not all of them. The sample shows 40,000 to 50,000 clones, more than 75% of them seen only once. This clone was seen only once. The antigen is unknown. The TCR originated in a human donor with non-small cell lung cancer who had stable disease on radiotherapy plus ipilimumab. This sequence joins TRBV4-3 and TRBJ2-3, with D uncertain. The sample was peripheral blood, taken from a patient treated with radiotherapy plus ipilimumab. Here the CDR3 DNA reads TGCGCCAGCAGCCAAGATGTCGGTTACGATACGCAGTATTTT. Amino acids: CASSQDVGYDTQYF.